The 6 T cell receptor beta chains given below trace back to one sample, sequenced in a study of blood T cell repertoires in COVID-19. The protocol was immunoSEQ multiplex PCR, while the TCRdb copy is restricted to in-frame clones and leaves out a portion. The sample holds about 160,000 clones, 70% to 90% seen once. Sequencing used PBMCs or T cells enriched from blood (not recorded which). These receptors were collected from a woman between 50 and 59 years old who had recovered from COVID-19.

This CDR3 is CASSYSTGTGAYTEAFF. DNA for the CDR3: TGTGCCAGTAGTTATTCGACCGGGACAGGGGCGTACACTGAAGCTTTCTTT. This chain connects TRBV19 to TRBJ1-1, with 10 bases matching TRBD1. Germline CDR1 reads LNHDA; CDR2 reads SQIVND (reference sequence). This CDR3 comprises 17 residues. Trimming took 5 bases from V and 3 from J; bases not matched to a gene: 12.

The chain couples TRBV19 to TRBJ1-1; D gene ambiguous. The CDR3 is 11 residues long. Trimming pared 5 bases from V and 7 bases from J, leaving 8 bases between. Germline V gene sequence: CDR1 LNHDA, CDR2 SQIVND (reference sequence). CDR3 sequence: CASSWAVEAFF. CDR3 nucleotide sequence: TGTGCCAGTAGTTGGGCAGTTGAAGCTTTCTTT.

Written as DNA, the CDR3 is TGTGCCAGCAGCTTAATGCACCAGGGGTCACCCCTCCACTTT. It encodes CASSLMHQGSPLHF. The chain couples TRBV7-2 to TRBJ1-6, with D possibly being TRBD1 (6 bases). The CDR3 is made up of 14 amino acids. Trimming shortened V by 2 bases and J by 10 bases, and 12 bases separated the two germline ends. Germline V lookup: CDR1 SGHTA, CDR2 FQGNSA.

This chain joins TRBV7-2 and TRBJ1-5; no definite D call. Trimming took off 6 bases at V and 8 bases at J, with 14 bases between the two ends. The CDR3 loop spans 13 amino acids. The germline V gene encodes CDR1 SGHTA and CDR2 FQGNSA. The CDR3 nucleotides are TGTGCCAGCAGGCAAAGTTCGAGGGAGCCCCAGCATTTT. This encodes CASRQSSREPQHF.

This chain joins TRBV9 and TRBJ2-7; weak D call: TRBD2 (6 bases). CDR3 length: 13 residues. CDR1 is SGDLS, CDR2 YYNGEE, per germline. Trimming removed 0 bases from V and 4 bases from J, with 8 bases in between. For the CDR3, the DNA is TGTGCCAGCAGCGTAGGGGGACTTTACGAGCAGTACTTC. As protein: CASSVGGLYEQYF.

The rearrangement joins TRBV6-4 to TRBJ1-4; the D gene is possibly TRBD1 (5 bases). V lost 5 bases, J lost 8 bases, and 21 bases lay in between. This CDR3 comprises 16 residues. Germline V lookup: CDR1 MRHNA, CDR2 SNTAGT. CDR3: CASSSPLQDPYEKLFF. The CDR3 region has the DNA TGTGCCAGCAGTTCACCCCTACAGGATCCCTACGAAAAACTGTTTTTT.